This section outlines one T cell receptor (beta chain) sequence together with its context. Antigen unknown. TCRdb ran MiXCR on the reads and lists one entry per CDR3 protein. The sample shows some 940,000 distinct CDR3 sequences, about 33% of them seen only once. This record comes from a study of T cell repertoires in cytomegalovirus infection. Study in general: Epitope selection comprised recently identified HLA-C-restricted CMV epitopes and well-studied HLA-B-restricted CMV epitopes. Findings of the study overall: In two of eight donors, the top clonotype was HLA-C-restricted CMV-specific. Cumulated frequencies of public TCR beta families served to identify carriers of CMV plus the relevant HLA.

From germline, CDR1 is KGHDR and CDR2 SFDVKD. V lost 8 bases and J lost 1, with 11 bases in between. This CDR3 region has 14 residues. The rearrangement links TRBV24-1 to TRBJ1-3; D call uncertain. The material was cultured CD8+ T cells from PBMCs, obtained from culture after CMV antigen stimulation. The sequence was collected from a human donor in good health (CMV status not recorded). Some clones in this sample may be carry-over from other donors' samples. The CDR3 region is CATTYNGSGNTIYF. The CDR3 DNA reads TGTGCCACCACCTACAACGGGTCTGGAAACACCATATATTTT.